A single sample is the source of the 26 T cell receptor beta chains below, sequenced in a study of Graves' ophthalmopathy and Graves' hyperthyroidism. Researchers took RNA transcripts and amplified TCR beta CDR3 regions from them. First-round RT-PCR employed HTBI primers, with a second-round multiplex PCR after it. TCRdb passed the multiplex PCR reads through MiXCR, listing each CDR3 protein once. Here the sample spans 400,000 to 450,000 distinct CDR3 sequences, roughly 21% being singletons. The sequencing sample was made of peripheral blood. These receptors were taken from a young woman with stable Graves' hyperthyroidism.

This clonotype was observed at least ten times. The rearrangement joins TRBV20-1 to TRBJ2-7, with 15 bases aligning to TRBD2. V lost 5 bases, J lost 1 base, and 6 bases stayed unmatched. CDR3 length: 16 residues. Germline V gene lookup returns CDR1 DFQATT and CDR2 SNEGSKA (reference sequence). CDR3 region: CSASWTSGRASYEQYF. CDR3 coding DNA: TGCAGTGCTTCTTGGACTAGCGGGAGGGCTTCCTACGAGCAGTACTTC.

This clonotype was detected many times. V usage is TRBV20-1 and J usage is TRBJ2-7; 9 bases align to TRBD2. The CDR3 has 15 residues. From germline, CDR1 is DFQATT and CDR2 SNEGSKA (reference sequence). V shed 6 bases, J shed 1 base, and the junction held 10 bases outside the gene matches. The CDR3 sequence: CSAPAGGPSSYEQYF. Here the CDR3 DNA reads TGCAGTGCACCGGCGGGAGGGCCTTCGTCCTACGAGCAGTACTTC.

The sample holds many counts of this clonotype. This chain links TRBV5-5 with TRBJ2-2; the D call may be TRBD1 or TRBD2 (5 bases each). CDR3 length: 14 residues. The V end lost 4 bases, the J end lost 6 bases, and 13 bases lay between the germline ends. CDR1 is SGHKS and CDR2 is YYEKEE in the germline V gene (reference sequence). The CDR3 reads CASSPGTDAGELFF. CDR3 coding DNA: TGTGCCAGCAGCCCCGGGACGGACGCCGGGGAGCTGTTTTTT.

Ten or more counts support this clonotype. The chain links TRBV14 to TRBJ2-2; 7 nucleotides agree with TRBD1. Germline V gene data show CDR1 as SGHDN and CDR2 as FVKESK. The V segment lost 8 bases and the J segment 0 bases; nucleotides outside the gene matches: 3. The CDR3 is 14 amino acids. The CDR3 nucleotides are TGTGCCAGCGCGACAGGGACGAACACCGGGGAGCTGTTTTTT. Translating gives CASATGTNTGELFF.

CDR3 sequence (DNA): TGTGCCAGCAGAAGCGGGGACGGGAACACTGAAGCTTTCTTT. It is translated as CASRSGDGNTEAFF. V usage is TRBV6-1 and J usage is TRBJ1-1, with D tentatively TRBD1 (5 bases). The CDR3 length is 14 residues. The V end lost 6 bases, the J end lost 1 base, and 12 bases lay between the germline ends. Germline V gene lookup returns CDR1 MNHNS and CDR2 SASEGT.

This clonotype came up a few times. A clone one base away is much larger, so this may be a read error. This rearrangement joins TRBV9 to TRBJ2-5, with 7 bases that match TRBD2. Germline CDR1 reads SGDLS; CDR2 reads YYNGEE. The CDR3 totals 15 residues. CDR3 DNA: TGTGCCAGCAGCATCACCGGGACTAACAAAGAGACCAAGTACTTC. This sequence encodes CASSITGTNKETKYF.

The chain links TRBV11-2 to TRBJ2-5; 9 bases are a match to TRBD1. V lost 1 base to trimming and J lost 4 bases; unmatched junction nucleotides: 10. Germline V CDR1 and CDR2: SGHAT, FQNNGV. The CDR3 consists of 17 residues. CDR3 nucleotides: TGTGCCAGCAGCTTAGGACCCGGGACAGGGCGTACAGAGACCCAGTACTTC. Its protein is CASSLGPGTGRTETQYF.

This clonotype appeared many times. The chain couples TRBV7-8 to TRBJ1-3; D gene unclear. This CDR3 has 17 residues. Per germline, CDR1 SGHVS and CDR2 FQNEAQ. V was trimmed by 1 base and J by 0 bases, leaving 13 bases between them. CDR3 sequence: CASSLVGHMYSGNTIYF. CDR3 nucleotide sequence: TGTGCCAGCAGCTTAGTGGGTCACATGTACTCTGGAAACACCATATATTTT.

V is TRBV9 and J is TRBJ2-1; weak D call: TRBD2 (6 bases). The CDR3 consists of 14 residues. Trimming stripped 4 bases from V and 4 bases from J, with 12 bases between. Germline V CDR1 and CDR2: SGDLS, YYNGEE. The CDR3 DNA reads TGTGCCAGCAGCAAAGGGACTCGATACAATGAGCAGTTCTTC. This translates into CASSKGTRYNEQFF.

The chain employs TRBV4-2 and TRBJ2-7; 9 nucleotides match TRBD2. CDR3 length: 16 residues. Germline V lookup: CDR1 LGHNA, CDR2 YNFKEQ. V shed 5 bases and J 2 bases; nucleotides not matched to a gene: 10. The CDR3 sequence: CASSITGTSTTYEQYF. CDR3 in DNA: TGTGCCAGCAGCATTACCGGGACTAGCACAACCTACGAGCAGTACTTC.

This clonotype was found many times. This chain connects TRBV9 to TRBJ1-6; 9 bases map to TRBD1. The CDR3 extends over 16 amino acids. In germline, CDR1 is SGDLS, CDR2 YYNGEE. The V gene end was trimmed by 3 bases and the J gene end by 4 bases; junction bases not matched to a gene: 5. The DNA for the CDR3 is TGTGCCAGCAGCGCGACCGGGACAGGGTATAATTCACCCCTCCACTTT. Protein: CASSATGTGYNSPLHF.

In its sample, this clonotype was seen many times. The rearrangement uses TRBV12-3 or TRBV12-4 and TRBJ2-2; 8 bases agree with TRBD1. The ends lost 6 bases at V and 1 base at J; junction bases unmatched: 4. The CDR3 consists of 15 residues. The CDR3 region has the DNA TGTGCCAGCAGAGTAGGACAGGGGAACACCGGGGAGCTGTTTTTT. The encoded protein is CASRVGQGNTGELFF.

This clonotype was picked up one time. The rearrangement uses TRBV6-5 and TRBJ1-2; a possible D gene is TRBD1 (6 bases). Trimming shortened V by 2 bases and J by 8 bases, and 24 bases separated the two germline ends. The germline V gene has CDR1 MNHEY and CDR2 SVGAGI. The CDR3 covers 17 residues. CDR3 DNA: TGTGCCAGCAGTTACCCAAGATCCGGACCGACGAGGGGGGGCTACACCTTC. Translated, it gives CASSYPRSGPTRGGYTF.

The genes are TRBV9 and TRBJ2-7; D possibly matches TRBD1 or TRBD2 (5 bases each). Germline V lookup: CDR1 SGDLS, CDR2 YYNGEE. This CDR3 comprises 16 residues. V lost 3 bases, J lost 2 bases, and 18 bases lay in between. Written as DNA, the CDR3 is TGTGCCAGCAGCGCCGATTGGGACGTACGGACCTACGAGCAGTACTTC. It encodes CASSADWDVRTYEQYF.

This clonotype was recorded at least ten times. The CDR3 here is CASSFVAQETQYF. The CDR3 nucleotides read TGTGCCAGCAGTTTTGTGGCCCAAGAGACCCAGTACTTC. The chain carries TRBV12-3 or TRBV12-4 and TRBJ2-5; D is unresolved. This CDR3 comprises 13 residues. The V end was cut by 3 bases, the J end by 1 base, with 6 bases between.

CDR3 amino acids: CASVPIRDRAPYNYGYTF. CDR3 in DNA: TGTGCCAGCGTGCCGATCCGGGACAGGGCCCCTTATAACTATGGCTACACCTTC. The rearrangement joins TRBV6-1 to TRBJ1-2; TRBD1 matches 9 bases. The germline CDR1 and CDR2 sequences are MNHNS and SASEGT. V lost 8 bases, J lost 1 base, and 17 bases stayed unmatched. CDR3 length: 18 residues.

The sample holds many counts of this clonotype. The chain is built from TRBV30 and TRBJ2-5; 7 nucleotides match TRBD1. V trimming: 3 bases; J trimming: 5 bases; junction bases outside the gene matches: 6. The CDR3 is made up of 13 amino acids. CDR1 GTSNPN and CDR2 SVGIG come from the germline V gene (reference sequence). The CDR3 bases are TGTGCCTGGAGAGCAAGGGGGCGCGAGACCCAGTACTTC. This codes for CAWRARGRETQYF.

In the case of this clonotype: A read error may explain this, as a much larger clone is one base away. The chain links TRBV12-3 or TRBV12-4 to TRBJ2-5; D ambiguous. Trimming pared 7 bases from V and 5 bases from J, leaving 5 bases between. The length of the CDR3 is 10 residues. This CDR3 reads CASKDETQYF. The CDR3 DNA reads as TGTGCCAGCAAAGATGAGACCCAGTACTTC.

This clonotype has ten or more counts. The chain couples TRBV27 to TRBJ1-1; TRBD1 matches at 8 bases. The CDR3 runs 14 residues. The V gene's germline CDR1 is MNHEY and CDR2 SMNVEV (reference sequence). V dropped 7 bases and J dropped 4; count of bases not matched to a gene: 8. CDR3 bases: TGTGCCAGCATAAAGGACAGGGTTGGCACTGAAGCTTTCTTT. It yields the protein CASIKDRVGTEAFF.

The table lists this clonotype with many counts. The V call is TRBV6-1, the J call TRBJ2-7; D gene ambiguous. Germline V gene lookup returns CDR1 MNHNS and CDR2 SASEGT. This CDR3 has 16 amino acids. The germline V and J ends were trimmed by 0 bases and 2 bases, with 14 bases remaining between them. The CDR3 sequence is CASSEALPQSAYEQYF. The CDR3 DNA reads TGTGCCAGCAGTGAAGCGCTACCTCAATCAGCCTACGAGCAGTACTTC.

The chain has TRBV5-1 and TRBJ1-3, with D hard to call. CDR1 is SGHRS and CDR2 is YFSETQ in the germline V gene. The CDR3 is made up of 15 amino acids. V lost 4 bases to trimming and J lost 3 bases, with 14 bases between them. DNA of the CDR3: TGCGCCAGCAGCGTCGGACCAGCGAATGGAAACACCATATATTTT. Translated, it gives CASSVGPANGNTIYF.

In its sample, this clonotype was seen many times. The CDR3 region is CASSIDQRNSREQPQHF. The CDR3 DNA is TGTGCCAGTAGTATAGACCAACGGAACTCTCGGGAACAGCCCCAGCATTTT. This rearrangement joins TRBV19 to TRBJ1-5; D not resolved. Germline V gene sequence: CDR1 LNHDA, CDR2 SQIVND (reference sequence). CDR3 size: 17 residues. Trimming removed 0 bases from V and 7 bases from J, with 19 bases in between.

This clonotype was detected many times. The chain employs TRBV4-2 and TRBJ2-7; 10 bases match TRBD2. Trimming cost V 0 bases and J 0 bases; bases outside gene matches: 11. This CDR3 has 19 amino acids. Germline loops: CDR1 LGHNA, CDR2 YNFKEQ. CDR3 nucleotide sequence: TGTGCCAGCAGCCAAGAGGTCCTCCTAGCGGGAGCCAGCTCCTACGAGCAGTACTTC. Amino acid sequence: CASSQEVLLAGASSYEQYF.

This clonotype showed up many times. V is TRBV6-5 and J is TRBJ2-7, with D unclear. The CDR3 length is 14 residues. Trimming took 0 bases from V and 2 from J, leaving 8 bases between them. Per the germline V gene, CDR1 is MNHEY and CDR2 is SVGAGI. As DNA, the CDR3 is TGTGCCAGCAGTTACTCCCAGCAGACCTACGAGCAGTACTTC. This gives the protein CASSYSQQTYEQYF.

There are many counts of this clonotype. The rearrangement links TRBV6-2 or TRBV6-3 to TRBJ2-7; no reliable D call. This CDR3 is 13 amino acids long. CDR1 MNHEY and CDR2 SVGEGT come from the germline V gene. The V gene lost 6 bases and the J gene lost 5 bases, with 14 bases spanning the gap. The CDR3 loop is CASSRLESHEQYF. The CDR3 DNA reads TGTGCCAGCAGCCGTTTAGAGTCCCACGAGCAGTACTTC.

This clonotype was detected ten times or more. The chain links TRBV28 to TRBJ1-2; D unresolved. V lost 8 bases and J lost 6, with 13 bases in between. CDR1 and CDR2 (germline): MDHEN, SYDVKM. The CDR3 is 12 residues long. CDR3 coding DNA: TGTGCCAGCCATCGAGGCAGGCATGGCTACACCTTC. Its translation is CASHRGRHGYTF.